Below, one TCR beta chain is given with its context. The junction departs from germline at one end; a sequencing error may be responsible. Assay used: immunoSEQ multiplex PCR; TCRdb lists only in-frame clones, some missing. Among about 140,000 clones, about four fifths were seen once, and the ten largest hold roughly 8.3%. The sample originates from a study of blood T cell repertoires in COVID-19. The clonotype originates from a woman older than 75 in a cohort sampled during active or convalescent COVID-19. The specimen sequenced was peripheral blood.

The CDR3 protein is CASSTLGGLMDF. For the CDR3, the DNA is TGTGCCAGCAGCACGTTAGGAGGCCTTATGGACTTC. The chain joins TRBV7-9 to TRBJ2-7; a possible D gene is TRBD2 (5 bases). CDR1 SEHNR and CDR2 FQNEAQ come from the germline V gene (reference sequence). The CDR3 extends over 12 amino acids.